Listed below are T cell receptor beta chains from one sample, sequenced in a study of T cell responses to AZD1222 COVID-19 vaccine. The repertoire was sequenced with immunoSEQ multiplex PCR; TCRdb's copy has only in-frame clones and lacks some. The sample includes about 120,000 clones, roughly nine tenths of them seen just once. This specimen was peripheral blood, taken on day 0 of AZD1222 vaccination. These receptor sequences come from an adult in good health. The CDR3 runs from the conserved cysteine through the conserved F or W. D genes are given only for firm matches. Clone size is given for some rows only: seen once, a few or many times, or a class if the clone is expanded.

v_gene	j_gene	d_gene	abundance	CDR3aa	CDR3nt
TRBV19	TRBJ2-1	TRBD2	.	CASSNGLLTSGMPVSYNEQFF	TGTGCCAGTAGTAACGGGCTCCTGACTAGCGGGATGCCCGTCTCCTACAATGAGCAGTTCTTC
TRBV3-1/TRBV3-2	TRBJ2-1	.	once	CASSPRPGAYNEQFF	TGTGCCAGCAGTCCACGACCGGGGGCCTACAATGAGCAGTTCTTC
TRBV9	TRBJ2-2	.	.	CASSSSGPGSRELFF	TGTGCCAGCAGCTCCTCAGGCCCCGGGTCGCGGGAGCTGTTTTTT
TRBV6-5	TRBJ2-3	.	.	CASSYSGPLDTQYF	TGTGCCAGCAGTTACTCGGGCCCTTTGGATACGCAGTATTTT
TRBV21-1	TRBJ1-5	.	.	CASRKGGTGQDQPQHF	TGTGCCAGCAGGAAGGGCGGTACAGGGCAAGATCAGCCCCAGCATTTT
TRBV27	TRBJ1-6	.	.	CASMGLSYSISPLHF	TGTGCCAGCATGGGCTTGTCCTATAGTATTTCACCCCTCCACTTT
TRBV19	TRBJ1-2	.	.	CASMEGGLYSSVLPGGYTF	TGTGCCAGTATGGAGGGGGGGCTTTACAGCTCGGTCTTGCCCGGTGGCTACACCTTC
TRBV4-3	TRBJ2-5	.	.	CASSPERRGETQYF	TGCGCCAGCAGCCCTGAGCGGAGGGGGGAGACCCAGTACTTC
TRBV5-4	TRBJ2-7	.	.	CASSPGLSPDEQYF	TGTGCCAGCAGCCCGGGACTTTCTCCGGACGAGCAGTACTTC
TRBV5-8	TRBJ1-2	.	.	CASSLSPGADYGYTF	TGTGCCAGCAGCCTATCGCCAGGGGCTGACTATGGCTACACCTTC
TRBV12-3/TRBV12-4	TRBJ1-6	.	.	CASSFGDVSPLHF	TGTGCCAGCAGTTTTGGGGATGTCTCACCCCTCCACTTT
TRBV6-5	TRBJ1-2	.	.	CASTFTPRTGYGYTF	TGTGCCAGCACCTTCACTCCTCGGACGGGCTATGGCTACACCTTC
TRBV7-9	TRBJ2-7	TRBD1	.	CASSSAGTGNEQYF	TGTGCCAGCAGCTCCGCCGGGACAGGGAACGAGCAGTACTTC
TRBV12-3/TRBV12-4	TRBJ2-7	.	.	CASSVRVGEQYF	TGTGCCAGCAGTGTCCGAGTTGGCGAGCAGTACTTC
TRBV13	TRBJ1-2	.	.	CASSLGSTQWGYTF	TGTGCCAGCAGCTTGGGCAGCACTCAGTGGGGCTACACCTTC
TRBV9	TRBJ2-3	.	.	CASSAAGSRTDTQYF	TGTGCCAGCAGCGCCGCGGGCAGTCGCACAGATACGCAGTATTTT
TRBV3-1/TRBV3-2	TRBJ2-7	TRBD1	once	CASSQVRDSIYEQYF	TGTGCCAGCAGCCAAGTTCGGGACAGCATATACGAGCAGTACTTC
TRBV27	TRBJ2-3	.	.	CASSLSLGRSDTQYF	TGTGCCAGCAGTTTATCCCTTGGCCGTTCTGATACGCAGTATTTT
TRBV5-6	TRBJ2-3	.	.	CASSSDKIYDTDTQYF	TGTGCCAGCAGCTCCGACAAGATTTACGACACGGATACGCAGTATTTT
TRBV7-3	TRBJ2-3	TRBD2	.	CASRLAGGADTQYF	TGTGCCAGCAGGCTAGCGGGAGGAGCAGATACGCAGTATTTT
TRBV11-1	TRBJ2-3	.	.	CASSSLQGGTDTQYF	TGTGCCAGCAGCTCCCTGCAGGGCGGAACAGATACGCAGTATTTT
TRBV14	TRBJ2-7	TRBD2	once	CASSETSGRASFYEQYF	TGTGCCAGCAGCGAGACTAGCGGGAGGGCCAGTTTCTACGAGCAGTACTTC
TRBV15	TRBJ1-2	.	.	CATSRARDTGYTF	TGTGCCACCAGCAGAGCAAGGGATACGGGATACACCTTC
TRBV2	TRBJ1-5	.	few	CASTLQGGNQPQHF	TGTGCCAGCACCCTACAGGGAGGCAATCAGCCCCAGCATTTT
TRBV6-5	TRBJ2-7	.	.	CASVSISYEQYF	TGTGCCAGCGTTAGTATCTCCTACGAGCAGTACTTC
TRBV6-4	TRBJ1-6	.	.	CASSSSSYNSPLHF	TGTGCCAGCAGTTCAAGCTCCTATAATTCACCCCTCCACTTT
TRBV7-6	TRBJ1-3	.	.	CASSLAYMTSGNTIYF	TGTGCCAGCAGCTTAGCGTACATGACCTCTGGAAACACCATATATTTT
TRBV12-5	TRBJ1-1	.	.	CASVVRALNTEAFF	TGTGCTAGTGTCGTGCGGGCCCTGAACACTGAAGCTTTCTTT
TRBV6-5	TRBJ2-7	.	.	CASSRSAGYEQYF	TGTGCCAGCAGCCGCTCGGCGGGCTACGAGCAGTACTTC
TRBV6-1	TRBJ1-6	.	.	CASSEVRDLYNSPLHF	TGTGCCAGCAGTGAAGTCAGGGACCTATATAATTCACCCCTCCACTTT
TRBV19	TRBJ1-3	.	.	CASRSGSGNTIYF	TGTGCCAGTCGTTCCGGTTCTGGAAACACCATATATTTT
TRBV15	TRBJ1-1	.	.	CATSIVRAGSEAFF	TGTGCCACCAGCATTGTCCGGGCGGGGTCTGAAGCTTTCTTT
TRBV2	TRBJ2-1	TRBD2	.	CASSPTSGSSYNEQFF	TGTGCCAGCAGTCCTACTAGCGGGAGCTCCTACAATGAGCAGTTCTTC
TRBV6-2/TRBV6-3	TRBJ1-4	TRBD1	.	CASSYHPGTVEDEKLFF	TGTGCCAGCAGTTACCATCCCGGGACAGTGGAAGATGAAAAACTGTTTTTT
TRBV6-5	TRBJ2-2	TRBD1	.	CASSPGTANTGELFF	TGTGCCAGCAGTCCCGGGACAGCGAACACCGGGGAGCTGTTTTTT
TRBV4-3	TRBJ2-7	.	.	CASSQDRENFYEQYF	TGCGCCAGCAGCCAAGACAGGGAAAATTTCTACGAGCAGTACTTC
TRBV7-4	TRBJ2-1	.	.	CASSPRENPANEQFF	TGTGCCAGCAGCCCCCGGGAAAATCCGGCGAATGAGCAGTTCTTC
TRBV9	TRBJ2-5	TRBD1	.	CASSVGQGGWETQYF	TGTGCCAGCAGCGTAGGTCAAGGGGGCTGGGAGACCCAGTACTTC
TRBV28	TRBJ1-2	.	.	CASSPGGRGGYGYTF	TGTGCCAGCAGTCCCGGGGGGCGGGGGGGCTATGGCTACACCTTC
TRBV7-3	TRBJ2-7	TRBD1	.	CASSSTGQSYEQYF	TGTGCCAGCAGCTCCACGGGACAGTCATACGAGCAGTACTTC
TRBV11-3	TRBJ1-2	TRBD1	once	CASTRGAGGYGYTF	TGTGCCAGCACCCGCGGGGCAGGGGGCTATGGCTACACCTTC
TRBV4-3	TRBJ2-7	.	.	CASSQDLSDFSYEQYF	TGCGCCAGCAGCCAAGATCTGTCCGACTTCTCCTACGAGCAGTACTTC
TRBV9	TRBJ1-1	.	.	CASSVGSPNTEAFF	TGTGCCAGCAGCGTAGGTTCCCCGAACACTGAAGCTTTCTTT
TRBV15	TRBJ2-2	.	.	CATSGGIDTGELFF	TGTGCCACCAGCGGCGGGATAGACACCGGGGAGCTGTTTTTT
TRBV29-1	TRBJ1-3	.	.	CSVGVWNTIYF	TGCAGCGTGGGGGTTTGGAACACCATATATTTT
TRBV6-1	TRBJ2-7	.	.	CASSEVDGPLEQYF	TGTGCCAGCAGTGAAGTGGACGGACCTCTTGAGCAGTACTTC
TRBV4-1	TRBJ1-1	.	.	CASSRERFPSPPEAFF	TGCGCCAGCAGCCGGGAAAGATTCCCCTCACCACCTGAAGCTTTCTTT
TRBV29-1	TRBJ2-1	.	.	CSVAEGQGEQFF	TGCAGCGTTGCGGAGGGGCAGGGAGAGCAGTTCTTC
TRBV12-3/TRBV12-4	TRBJ1-2	.	.	CASTTGLLTGYTF	TGTGCCAGCACCACGGGACTCCTAACTGGCTACACCTTC
TRBV12-3/TRBV12-4	TRBJ2-1	.	.	CASRKNNEQFF	TGTGCCAGCAGGAAAAACAATGAGCAGTTCTTC
TRBV7-7	TRBJ2-5	TRBD1	.	CASSLGQGARETQYF	TGTGCTAGCAGCCTGGGACAGGGGGCAAGGGAGACCCAGTACTTC
TRBV6-4	TRBJ2-3	.	.	CASRFVGSSTDTQYF	TGTGCCAGCAGGTTTGTGGGGTCTAGCACAGATACGCAGTATTTT
TRBV20-1	TRBJ2-1	TRBD2	.	CSASISGLAGQSSYNEQFF	TGCAGTGCTAGTATATCGGGACTAGCGGGTCAGAGCTCCTACAATGAGCAGTTCTTC
TRBV5-4	TRBJ1-3	.	.	CASSLEGGTGNTIYF	TGTGCCAGCAGCTTGGAAGGGGGAACGGGAAACACCATATATTTT
TRBV19	TRBJ1-5	.	.	CASSMMGRGRFGVDQPQHF	TGTGCCAGTAGTATGATGGGCAGGGGAAGGTTCGGGGTTGATCAGCCCCAGCATTTT